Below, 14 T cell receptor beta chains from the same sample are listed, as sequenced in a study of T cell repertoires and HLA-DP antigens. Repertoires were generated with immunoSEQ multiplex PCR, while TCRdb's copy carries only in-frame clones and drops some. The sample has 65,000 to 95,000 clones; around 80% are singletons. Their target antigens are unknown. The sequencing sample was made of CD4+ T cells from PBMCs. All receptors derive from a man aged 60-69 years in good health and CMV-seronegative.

CDR3 residues: CSVPEGRGNTQYF. CDR3 DNA sequence: TGCAGCGTTCCAGAGGGAAGGGGTAATACGCAGTATTTT. This sequence joins TRBV29-1 and TRBJ2-3; D is perhaps TRBD1 or TRBD2 (5 bases each). Looked up from germline, CDR1 is SQVTM and CDR2 is ANQGSEA. Trimming left V 5 bases short and J 7 bases short, with 16 bases between. The CDR3 consists of 13 residues.

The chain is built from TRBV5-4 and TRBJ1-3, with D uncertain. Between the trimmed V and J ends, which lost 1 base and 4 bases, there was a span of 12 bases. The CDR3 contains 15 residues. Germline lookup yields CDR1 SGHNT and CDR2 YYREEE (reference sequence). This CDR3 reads CASSLKGSGGNTIYF. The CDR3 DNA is TGTGCCAGCAGCTTGAAGGGATCGGGAGGAAACACCATATATTTT.

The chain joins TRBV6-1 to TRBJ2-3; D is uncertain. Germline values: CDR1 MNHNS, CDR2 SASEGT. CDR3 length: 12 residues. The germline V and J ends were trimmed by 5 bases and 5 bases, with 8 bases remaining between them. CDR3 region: CASSIDRDTQYF. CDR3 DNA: TGTGCCAGCAGTATTGACCGAGATACGCAGTATTTT.

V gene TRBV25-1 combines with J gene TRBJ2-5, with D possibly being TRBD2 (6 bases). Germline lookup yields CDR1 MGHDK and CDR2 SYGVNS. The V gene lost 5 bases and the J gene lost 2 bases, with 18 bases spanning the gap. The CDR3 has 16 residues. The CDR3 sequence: CASSPFSAGKQETQYF. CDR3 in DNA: TGTGCCAGCAGTCCCTTTTCTGCGGGGAAACAAGAGACCCAGTACTTC.

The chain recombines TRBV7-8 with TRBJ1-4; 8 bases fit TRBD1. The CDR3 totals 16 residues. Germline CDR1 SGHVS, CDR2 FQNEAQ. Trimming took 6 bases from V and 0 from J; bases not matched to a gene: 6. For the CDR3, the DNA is TGTGCCAGCAGACTCGGACAGGGCGCAACTAATGAAAAACTGTTTTTT. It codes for CASRLGQGATNEKLFF.

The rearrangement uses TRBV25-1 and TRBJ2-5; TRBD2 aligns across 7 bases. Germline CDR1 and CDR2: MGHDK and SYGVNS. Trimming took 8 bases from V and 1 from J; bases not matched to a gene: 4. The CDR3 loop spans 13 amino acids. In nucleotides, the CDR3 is TGTGCCAGCCGGGGACTAAGCCAAGAGACCCAGTACTTC. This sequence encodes CASRGLSQETQYF.

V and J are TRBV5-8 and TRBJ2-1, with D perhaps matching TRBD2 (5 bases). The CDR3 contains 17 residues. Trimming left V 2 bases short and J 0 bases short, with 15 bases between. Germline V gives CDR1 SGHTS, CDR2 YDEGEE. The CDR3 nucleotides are TGTGCCAGCAGCTTTTTCGAGCGGACCCGCTCCTACAATGAGCAGTTCTTC. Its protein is CASSFFERTRSYNEQFF.

Written as DNA, the CDR3 is TGTGCCAGCACCGTGCCGTCGGGTCCCTATGGCTACACCTTC. This sequence encodes CASTVPSGPYGYTF. This chain uses TRBV5-8 with TRBJ1-2; D gene uncertain. Germline CDR1 and CDR2: SGHTS and YDEGEE. V dropped 6 bases and J dropped 4 bases, with 16 bases sitting between them. This CDR3 has 14 amino acids.

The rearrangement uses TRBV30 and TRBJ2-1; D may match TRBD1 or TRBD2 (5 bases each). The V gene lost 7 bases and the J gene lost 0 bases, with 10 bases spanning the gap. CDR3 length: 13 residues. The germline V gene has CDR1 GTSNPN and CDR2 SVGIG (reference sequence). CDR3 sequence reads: CASRDDSYNEQFF. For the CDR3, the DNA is TGTGCCTCCCGGGACGACTCCTACAATGAGCAGTTCTTC. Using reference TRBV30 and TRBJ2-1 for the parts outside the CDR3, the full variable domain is SQTIHQWPATLVQPVGSPLSLECTVEGTSNPNLYWYRQAAGRGLQLLFYSVGIGQISSEVPQNLSASRPQDRQFILSSKKLLLSDSGFYLCASRDDSYNEQFFGPGTRLTVL.

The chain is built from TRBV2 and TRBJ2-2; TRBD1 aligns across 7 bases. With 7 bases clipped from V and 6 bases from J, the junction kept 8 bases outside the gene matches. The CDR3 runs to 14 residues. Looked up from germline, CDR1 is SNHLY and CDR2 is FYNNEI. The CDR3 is CASNFDRAPGELFF. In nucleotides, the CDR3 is TGTGCCAGCAATTTCGACAGGGCCCCCGGGGAGCTGTTTTTT.

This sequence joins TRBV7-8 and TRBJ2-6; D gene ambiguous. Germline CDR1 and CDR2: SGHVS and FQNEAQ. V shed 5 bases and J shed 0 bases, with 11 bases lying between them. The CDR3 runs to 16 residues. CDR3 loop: CASSVGRTSGANVLTF. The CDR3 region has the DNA TGTGCCAGCAGCGTCGGACGGACCTCTGGGGCCAACGTCCTGACTTTC.

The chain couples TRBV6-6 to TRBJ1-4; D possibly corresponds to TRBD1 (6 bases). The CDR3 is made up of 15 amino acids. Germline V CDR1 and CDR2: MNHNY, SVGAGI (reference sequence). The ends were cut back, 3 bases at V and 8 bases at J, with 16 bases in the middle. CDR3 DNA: TGTGCCAGCAGTTATTTTAGGGGGAAAGGAGAAAAACTGTTTTTT. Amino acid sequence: CASSYFRGKGEKLFF.

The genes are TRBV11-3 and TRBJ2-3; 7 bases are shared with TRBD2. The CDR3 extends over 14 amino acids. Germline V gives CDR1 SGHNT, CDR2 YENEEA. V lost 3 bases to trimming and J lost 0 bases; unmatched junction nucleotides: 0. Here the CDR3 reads CASSLGGSTDTQYF. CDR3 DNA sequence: TGTGCCAGCAGCTTGGGGGGGAGCACAGATACGCAGTATTTT.

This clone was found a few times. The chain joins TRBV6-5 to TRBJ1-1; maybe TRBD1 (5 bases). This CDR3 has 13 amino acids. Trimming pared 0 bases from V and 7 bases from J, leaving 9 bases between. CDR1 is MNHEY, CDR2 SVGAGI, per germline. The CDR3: CASSYSGTFEAFF. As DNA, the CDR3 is TGTGCCAGCAGTTACTCGGGGACGTTTGAAGCTTTCTTT.